The 30 T cell receptor beta chains in this list originate from one sample, sequenced in a study of metastatic and nonmetastatic thyroid tumors. TCRdb reprocessed the PCR reads using MiXCR. Of approximately 29,000 clones listed, 25% to 35% are singletons. Every patient underwent thyroid surgery untreated. Specimen: blood. Source of these receptors: a female donor with papillary thyroid cancer or a benign thyroid nodule (not recorded which). Some clones in this sample may be carry-over from other donors' samples.

This clone was seen at least ten times. This rearrangement joins TRBV12-5 to TRBJ1-5; 10 bases map to TRBD1. The germline CDR1 and CDR2 sequences are LGHNT and FRNRAP. J was trimmed by 3 bases and V by 4 bases; bases with no gene match: 3. The CDR3 runs 15 residues. CDR3 in amino acids: CASGWTGGFNQPQHF. In nucleotides, the CDR3 is TGTGCTAGTGGTTGGACAGGGGGATTCAATCAGCCCCAGCATTTT.

By share, this clone ranks as medium-sized. The chain joins TRBV6-1 to TRBJ2-1, with D maybe TRBD1 (6 bases). Trimming cost V 1 base and J 6 bases, with 13 bases left between them. Germline CDR1 MNHNS, CDR2 SASEGT. There are 15 residues in the CDR3. CDR3 bases: TGTGCCAGCAGTGAAGAAACAGGGAGTTCCAATGAGCAGTTCTTC. It specifies CASSEETGSSNEQFF.

This clone appeared many times. This sequence joins TRBV9 and TRBJ2-3; 10 nucleotides line up with TRBD1. The CDR3 is 16 residues long. The V segment lost 4 bases and the J segment 6 bases; nucleotides outside the gene matches: 11. Germline V CDR1 and CDR2: SGDLS, YYNGEE. The DNA for the CDR3 is TGTGCCAGCAGCAGACGACAGGGGGCGTTAGGGGATACGCAGTATTTT. Protein sequence: CASSRRQGALGDTQYF.

For this clone: The junction does not match germline at one end; this may be a read error. This sequence joins TRBV27 and TRBJ1-5, with TRBD1 matching over 8 bases. Looked up from germline, CDR1 is MNHEY and CDR2 is SMNVEV (reference sequence). CDR3 length: 13 amino acids. CDR3 in amino acids: CASWTGCNHPQHF. The CDR3 nucleotides read TGTGCCAGCTGGACAGGGTGCAATCATCCCCAGCATTTT.

This clone was seen repeatedly, ten times or more. The chain employs TRBV5-5 and TRBJ2-7; the D call may be TRBD1 or TRBD2 (6 bases each). Germline V CDR1 and CDR2: SGHKS, YYEKEE (reference sequence). V lost 6 bases to trimming and J lost 1 base, with 14 bases between them. The CDR3 contains 14 residues. CDR3 DNA: TGTGCCAGCACGCCTTTAGGGGGGTCCTACGAGCAGTACTTC. Translating gives CASTPLGGSYEQYF.

As concerns this clone: An end of the junction does not agree with germline; a read error may underlie this. The CDR3 region is CASSQPVRSGELLF. Here the CDR3 DNA reads TGTGCCAGCAGCCAACCGGTCCGATCCGGGGAGCTGTTATTT. The rearrangement uses TRBV3-1 and TRBJ2-2, with D possibly matching TRBD2 (5 bases). Per the germline V gene, CDR1 is LGHDT and CDR2 is YNNKEL (reference sequence). This CDR3 is 14 amino acids long.

This clone came up a few times. The chain is built from TRBV6-1 and TRBJ2-2; 11 positions match TRBD1. Germline CDR1 reads MNHNS; CDR2 reads SASEGT. CDR3 length: 15 amino acids. J lost 7 bases, V lost 6 bases, and 7 bases had no gene match. This CDR3 reads CASREGQGDVGELFF. CDR3 nucleotides: TGTGCCAGCAGAGAGGGACAGGGGGATGTCGGGGAGCTGTTTTTT.

In this sample, this clone turned up many times. In the same sample, other DNA sequences code for this CDR3. The chain carries TRBV12-3 or TRBV12-4 and TRBJ2-3; D gene uncertain. There are 12 residues in the CDR3. The V gene lost 3 bases and the J gene lost 2 bases, with 3 bases spanning the gap. The CDR3 reads CASSFSTDTQYF. DNA for the CDR3: TGTGCCAGCAGTTTTTCCACAGATACGCAGTATTTT.

This clone has a count of ten or more. The chain combines TRBV28 with TRBJ2-7; 9 nucleotides match TRBD2. The germline CDR1 and CDR2 sequences are MDHEN and SYDVKM. J was trimmed by 5 bases and V by 5 bases; bases with no gene match: 10. This CDR3 has 15 amino acids. The CDR3 reads CASSPLSGSRDEQYF. CDR3 bases: TGTGCCAGCAGTCCGCTTAGCGGGAGTCGCGACGAGCAGTACTTC.

This clone is medium-sized. The chain links TRBV3-1 to TRBJ1-1; D is unclear. This CDR3 comprises 12 residues. V lost 3 bases and J lost 0, with 2 bases in between. Germline V gives CDR1 LGHDT, CDR2 YNNKEL (reference sequence). CDR3 DNA: TGTGCCAGCAGCCAGGTGAACACTGAAGCTTTCTTT. Translation: CASSQVNTEAFF.

The V call is TRBV6-1, the J call TRBJ2-7, with a possible D match to TRBD2 (6 bases). The CDR3 runs to 14 residues. CDR1 and CDR2 from the germline V gene are MNHNS and SASEGT. Trimming removed 5 bases at V and 0 bases at J, with 11 bases between. The CDR3 here is CASSPDGSSYEQYF. The CDR3 DNA sequence: TGTGCCAGCAGTCCTGACGGGAGCTCCTACGAGCAGTACTTC.

This clone was seen at least ten times. The J gene is TRBJ2-5, the V gene TRBV7-8, with D perhaps being TRBD1 or TRBD2 (6 bases each). V was cut by 5 bases and J by 4 bases, with 17 bases left in between. CDR1 and CDR2 (germline): SGHVS, FQNEAQ. This CDR3 comprises 15 residues. The CDR3 loop reads CASSLRGPGAETQYF. CDR3 bases: TGTGCCAGCAGCCTTCGGGGGCCGGGGGCAGAGACCCAGTACTTC.

This clone is judged medium-sized. V gene TRBV18 combines with J gene TRBJ2-3, with D hard to call. The length of the CDR3 is 13 residues. The germline CDR1 and CDR2 sequences are KGHSH and LQKENI. Deletions cut 3 bases from V and 2 bases from J, with 6 bases between. CDR3 protein: CASSPYSTDTQYF. CDR3 bases: TGTGCCAGCTCACCCTATTCCACAGATACGCAGTATTTT.

The sample holds a few counts of this clone. The DNA of the CDR3 is TGTGCCAGCAGTGCCCTGGGGAACACTGAAGCTTTCTTT. It translates to CASSALGNTEAFF. The genes are TRBV28 and TRBJ1-1; D gene uncertain. Germline CDR1 MDHEN, CDR2 SYDVKM. Trimming left V 5 bases short and J 1 base short, with 8 bases between. This CDR3 has 13 residues.

Only a few counts were recorded for this clone. Since the CDR3 does not end with the conserved phenylalanine or tryptophan, this likely comes from a read error. The DNA is omitted, as the CDR3 cannot be located on it reliably, and the CDR3 follows TCRdb's listing. The chain joins TRBV9 to TRBJ1-1; the table's TRBD1 call for D was not verified on the DNA. The CDR3 length equals 12 residues, ends included. The germline V gene encodes CDR1 SGDLS and CDR2 YYNGEE. The CDR3 spells CASGGLNPESFL.

This clone was seen ten or more times. V is TRBV18 and J is TRBJ1-1; D gene uncertain. Trimming stripped 2 bases from V and 1 base from J, with 5 bases between. CDR3 size: 13 residues. In germline, CDR1 is KGHSH, CDR2 LQKENI. The CDR3 spells CASSPTGNTEAFF. CDR3 bases: TGTGCCAGCTCACCAACGGGGAACACTGAAGCTTTCTTT.

This clone has at least ten counts. DNA for the CDR3: TGTGCCAGCTCACCGACGGACACCCTGGAAGGCTACACCTTC. Protein sequence: CASSPTDTLEGYTF. The V gene is TRBV18, the J gene TRBJ1-2; D is perhaps TRBD1 (5 bases). The CDR3 extends over 14 amino acids. CDR1 and CDR2 (germline): KGHSH, LQKENI. The ends were cut back, 3 bases at V and 8 bases at J, with 16 bases in the middle.

This clone was seen only a few times. The chain has TRBV10-1 and TRBJ2-7; either TRBD1 or TRBD2 may fit D (5 bases each). The CDR3 covers 12 residues. Trimming pared 3 bases from V and 8 bases from J, leaving 11 bases between. Germline loops: CDR1 WNHNN, CDR2 SYGVQD (reference sequence). The CDR3 spells CASSDLPGQQYF. CDR3 sequence (DNA): TGCGCCAGCAGTGATTTACCGGGACAGCAGTACTTC.

The gene calls are TRBV6-1 and TRBJ2-7; 7 bases are shared with TRBD1. The V gene end was trimmed by 5 bases and the J gene end by 3 bases; junction bases not matched to a gene: 10. CDR1 is MNHNS, CDR2 SASEGT, per germline. The CDR3 consists of 15 residues. The CDR3 loop reads CASSPSTGTSYEQYF. The CDR3 DNA reads TGTGCCAGCAGTCCCTCGACAGGGACCAGCTACGAGCAGTACTTC.

Comment on this clone: One junction end does not reproduce the germline sequence, and a read error may be involved. The chain links TRBV30 to TRBJ2-3; 7 bases fit TRBD1. CDR3 size: 14 residues. Germline CDR1 reads GTSNPN; CDR2 reads SVGIG (reference sequence). The CDR3 sequence: CDWIGQVPTDTQYF. CDR3 in DNA: TGTGACTGGATAGGACAGGTACCCACAGATACGCAGTATTTT. Drawing the rest from reference TRBV30 and TRBJ2-3, the complete variable domain is SQTIHQWPATLVQPVGSPLSLECTVEGTSNPNLYWYRQAAGRGLQLLFYSVGIGQISSEVPQNLSASRPQDRQFILSSKKLLLSDSGFYLCDWIGQVPTDTQYFGPGTRLTVL.

The chain carries TRBV20-1 and TRBJ2-2; a possible D gene is TRBD1 (6 bases). This CDR3 contains 14 residues. The germline V and J ends were trimmed by 3 bases and 10 bases, with 18 bases remaining between them. Germline CDR1 is DFQATT and CDR2 is SNEGSKA (reference sequence). The CDR3 bases are TGCAGTGCTAGTCAACCGGGTGGGGGCGTGGAGCTGTTTTTT. Amino acid sequence: CSASQPGGGVELFF.

In this sample, this clone turned up many times. The chain joins TRBV7-2 to TRBJ2-7; 11 bases match TRBD2. V lost 5 bases to trimming and J lost 7 bases; unmatched junction nucleotides: 7. CDR3 length: 14 residues. Germline CDR1 reads SGHTA; CDR2 reads FQGNSA. CDR3 amino acids: CASSLTSGMREQYF. CDR3 bases: TGTGCCAGCAGCCTGACTAGCGGGATGCGGGAGCAGTACTTC.

Of note for this clone: Germline and junction disagree at one end, which may indicate a read error. The chain uses TRBV5-1 and TRBJ2-7; D remains ambiguous. The CDR3 runs 14 residues. Germline CDR1 reads SGHRS; CDR2 reads YFSETQ. The CDR3 DNA is TGCGTCAGCAGCGAGAGACCAAGCTCCTACGAGCAGTACTTC. It specifies CVSSERPSSYEQYF. Looking up the rest from reference TRBV5-1 and TRBJ2-7 gives the full variable domain: KAGVTQTPRYLIKTRGQQVTLSCSPISGHRSVSWYQQTPGQGLQFLFEYFSETQRNKGNFPGRFSGRQFSNSRSEMNVSTLELGDSALYLCVSSERPSSYEQYFGPGTRLTVT.

The rearrangement links TRBV20-1 to TRBJ2-1; 11 nucleotides align to TRBD2. Germline CDR1 DFQATT, CDR2 SNEGSKA (reference sequence). This CDR3 spans 11 amino acids. V shed 8 bases and J 8 bases; nucleotides not matched to a gene: 2. CDR3 DNA sequence: TGCAGTAGGACTAGCGGGTATGAGCAGTTCTTC. Amino acids: CSRTSGYEQFF.

In its sample, this clone was seen a few times. The junction shows a germline mismatch at one end, possibly a read error. In DNA form, the CDR3 reads TGTGCCAGTAGCAGGGGTGTTGGCAATCAGCCCCATCATTTT. This codes for CASSRGVGNQPHHF. The J gene is TRBJ1-5, the V gene TRBV19, with TRBD1 as a possible D gene (6 bases). The V gene's germline CDR1 is LNHDA and CDR2 SQIVND (reference sequence). The CDR3 has 14 residues.

The chain is built from TRBV5-8 and TRBJ1-2, with 8 bases lining up with TRBD1. This CDR3 spans 13 amino acids. Germline values: CDR1 SGHTS, CDR2 YDEGEE. V lost 4 bases and J lost 7; bases outside the gene matches: 6. CDR3 in amino acids: CASSHTGGGGYTF. For the CDR3, the DNA is TGTGCCAGCAGCCATACAGGGGGAGGTGGCTACACCTTC.

Regarding this clone: One end of the junction is discordant with germline, which a read error may explain. The V gene is TRBV19, the J gene TRBJ1-6; D is unclear. Germline assignment: CDR1 LNHDA and CDR2 SQIVND (reference sequence). The CDR3 spans 13 residues. As DNA, the CDR3 is TGTTCCAGCCTTGGGGAGGGCAATTCACCCCTCCACTTT. Its protein product is CSSLGEGNSPLHF.

This clone was counted many times. V is TRBV5-5 and J is TRBJ1-2; 7 bases align to TRBD1. After removal of 0 bases from V and 2 bases from J, the junction contained 10 bases not matched to a gene. Germline CDR1 and CDR2: SGHKS and YYEKEE (reference sequence). CDR3 size: 17 residues. As DNA, the CDR3 is TGTGCCAGCAGCTTGGCCACAGGGGCCACATACAACTATGGCTACACCTTC. Translated, it gives CASSLATGATYNYGYTF.

Ten or more counts support this clone. The V and J genes are TRBV5-1 and TRBJ1-1, with a weak D call TRBD1 (5 bases). CDR3 size: 16 residues. The V end was cut by 0 bases, the J end by 5 bases, with 17 bases between. CDR1 and CDR2 from the germline V gene are SGHRS and YFSETQ. In DNA form, the CDR3 reads TGCGCCAGCAGCTTGGAGTCAGGGTGGGCCGGGACTGAAGCTTTCTTT. Encoded protein: CASSLESGWAGTEAFF.

The CDR3 DNA sequence: TGTGCCAGCAGCTTAGCCTTACAGGGGGCATGGGGAAACACCATATATTTT. Translating gives CASSLALQGAWGNTIYF. The chain has TRBV7-2 and TRBJ1-3, with 9 bases aligning to TRBD1. The CDR3 consists of 17 residues. CDR1 and CDR2 (germline): SGHTA, FQGNSA. Unmatched junction bases numbered 7, after V lost 0 bases and J lost 4 bases.